This T cell receptor (beta chain) was observed in a study of T cell responses to AZD1222 COVID-19 vaccine. Regarding the study as a whole: White British people made up most donors, females outnumbered males, and clonal diversity was possibly underestimated. None of the repertoires were sampled until the peak T cell response had passed. Only a handful of people who got AZD1222 tested seropositive at baseline.

As to this clone: Antigen unknown.

V was clipped by 6 bases and J by 6 bases, with 12 bases between them. Germline V CDR1 and CDR2: MNHNY, SVGAGI (reference sequence). There are 13 residues in the CDR3. Clones were sequenced by immunoSEQ multiplex PCR, and TCRdb holds only the in-frame ones, with some missing. The table has approximately 120,000 clones, approximately 90% seen once. The chain links TRBV6-6 to TRBJ2-1, with D possibly TRBD2 on 5 matching bases. Sequenced material: peripheral blood, taken on day 0 of AZD1222 vaccination. The TCR comes from an adult in good health. The CDR3 spells CASSPVTSNEQFF. CDR3 nucleotides: TGTGCCAGCAGCCCCGTAACTAGCAATGAGCAGTTCTTC.